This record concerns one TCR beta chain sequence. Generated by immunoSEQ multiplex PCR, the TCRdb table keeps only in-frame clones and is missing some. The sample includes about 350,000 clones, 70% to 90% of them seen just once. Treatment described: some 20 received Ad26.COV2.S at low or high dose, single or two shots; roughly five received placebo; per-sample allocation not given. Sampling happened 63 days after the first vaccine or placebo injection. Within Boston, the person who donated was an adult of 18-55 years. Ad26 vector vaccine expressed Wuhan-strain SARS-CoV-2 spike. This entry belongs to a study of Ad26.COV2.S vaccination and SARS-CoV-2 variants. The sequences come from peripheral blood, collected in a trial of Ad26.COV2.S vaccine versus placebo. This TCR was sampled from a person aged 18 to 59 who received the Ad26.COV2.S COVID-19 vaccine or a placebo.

CDR3 residues: CASSYAGGSYEQYF. In DNA, the CDR3 is TGTGCCAGCAGTTACGCGGGGGGCTCCTACGAGCAGTACTTC. V usage is TRBV6-2 or TRBV6-3 and J usage is TRBJ2-7; 8 bases line up with TRBD2. J was trimmed by 0 bases and V by 2 bases; bases with no gene match: 0. The CDR3 runs to 14 residues. The germline CDR1 and CDR2 sequences are MNHEY and SVGEGT.